This entry is about one TCR beta chain. These data originate in a study of blood T cell repertoires in COVID-19. Profiled with immunoSEQ multiplex PCR; TCRdb holds only in-frame clones, not every one. The table records just over 150,000 clones, 82% of them present only once. The CDR3 consists of 14 residues. From germline, CDR1 is SEHNR and CDR2 FQNEAQ (reference sequence). V lost 4 bases, J lost 4 bases, and 11 bases lay in between. This chain links TRBV7-9 with TRBJ2-1; perhaps TRBD1 as D (6 bases). The specimen sequenced was peripheral blood. The receptor was derived from a woman aged 40 to 50 with COVID-19, enrolled during active disease. The DNA of the CDR3 is TGTGCCAGCAGCTCGGGACAAACGTACAATGAGCAGTTCTTC. Translating gives CASSSGQTYNEQFF.